This T cell receptor beta chain is drawn from a study of blood T cells in healthy people across ages (dated by TCRdb to between 2014 and 2017). Some background on the complete study: In model experiments, template switching captured roughly one uniquely barcoded TCR beta cDNA molecule for every two T cells. Age-related changes in TCR beta repertoire diversity were measured in the study by deep sequencing normalized with unique cDNA molecular identifiers. The donors were divided into four age groups: young (average approximately 17 years), middle-aged (about 40), aged (about 62) and long-lived (about 90). Donors of different ages were randomly distributed across sequencing lanes to avoid experimental bias. Using the same blood draw, the study looked at two additional independent replicas of 1 million unique cDNA reads for two donors, one aged 18 to 30 and the other aged 80 or older.

This clonotype was seen a handful of times. This receptor's antigen is unknown. No per-base quality is available; no much larger clone lies one base away. CDR1 and CDR2 are drawn from the germline V gene (reference sequence): MNHNY, SVGAGI. The CDR3, from cysteine to phenylalanine, totals 16 residues. The DNA shown is the 48-base CDR3, in frame from base 1. The donors were roughly 40 Caucasian individuals from Russia, aged 6 to 90 years, who were systemically healthy. Roughly 9.5 milliliters of peripheral blood were drawn from each donor into EDTA-treated Vacutainer tubes. PBMCs were isolated by Ficoll-Paque density-gradient centrifugation, with at least 6 million obtained per sample. Total RNA was extracted from PBMCs with Trizol reagent, with at least 5.5 micrograms obtained per sample. For every donor, flow cytometry on a PBMC aliquot measured the percentage of naive CD45RAhigh/CD27high T cells.

The receptor library was made with 5' RACE. A second PCR of roughly 6 to 12 cycles was performed with a sample-barcoded 5' primer and a J-beta primer mix. Each TCR beta cDNA molecule received a unique molecular identifier from a template-switch 5' adaptor carrying 12 random nucleotides. Each sample yielded at least 3 million CDR3-containing paired-end reads. First-strand cDNA synthesis was performed from all RNA using the Mint cDNA synthesis kit, with priming by a TRBC-specific oligonucleotide. All cDNA was treated with uracil-DNA glycosylase and then went through a first 18-cycle PCR with the universal primers M1SS and BC2_uni_R. As for the authors' bioinformatics: Each sample was normalized by randomly selecting 1 million high-quality reads, each carrying a distinct molecular identifier. Instead of being binned into consensus sequences, reads with shared molecular identifiers were discarded. CDR3 identification, clonotype clustering and error correction used MiTCR with a Q25 quality threshold and the strictest error-elimination algorithm. A nonparametric unseen species model with Euler transformation was used to estimate a lower bound on total TCR beta diversity. The public reads were reanalyzed by TCRdb: fastp trimming at Q25, MiXCR alignment, in-frame beta chains only. Merged by CDR3 protein, the rows form single entries marked with the most common genes and DNA. The V and J calls and clone size are TCRdb's, not the authors'. Counted in this sample were around 2 million distinct CDR3 sequences; around 40% of them appeared once. Of the sample, about 21% falls within the top ten clones.

Overall results and qualifications from the work: Observed TCR beta diversity correlated strongly with the percentage of naive T cells measured by flow cytometry. Observed TCR beta diversity per million T cells fell roughly linearly with age, and a significant reduction was already apparent by age around 40. Because donor CMV infection status was unknown, age-related changes in expanded clonotypes were potentially confounded. The long-lived group showed more naive CD4+ T cells, fewer expanded clones and increased TCR diversity than the aged group, suggesting age selection. Estimates of total diversity from one million sequenced T cells were regarded as lower bounds and underestimates. Conclusive comparison of naive and antigen-experienced compartments was prevented by the profiling of bulk unsorted PBMCs.

Sequenced: blood. The chain is encoded by TRBV6-6 joined to TRBJ2-4; 12 central nucleotides agree with TRBD1. The J call may be faulty, since TRBJ2-7 better matches the DNA end. This receptor was obtained from a human donor in good health. CDR3 reads: CASSRLAGQGAHEQYF. The sequenced DNA is TGTGCCAGCAGTAGGCTCGCGGGACAGGGGGCCCACGAGCAGTACTTC.